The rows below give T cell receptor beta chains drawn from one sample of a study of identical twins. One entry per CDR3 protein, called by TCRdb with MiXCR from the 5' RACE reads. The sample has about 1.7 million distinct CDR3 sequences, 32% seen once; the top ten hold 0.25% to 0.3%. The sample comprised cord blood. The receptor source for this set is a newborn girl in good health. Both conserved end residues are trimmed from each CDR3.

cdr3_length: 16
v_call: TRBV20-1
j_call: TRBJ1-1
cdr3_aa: SARDLGQGSTFNTEAF

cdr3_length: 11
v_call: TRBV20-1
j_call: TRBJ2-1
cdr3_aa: SARGRAHNEQF

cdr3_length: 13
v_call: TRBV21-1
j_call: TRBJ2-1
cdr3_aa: ASSKAGGPYNEQF

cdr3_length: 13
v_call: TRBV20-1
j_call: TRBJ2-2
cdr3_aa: SASGTGGDTGELF

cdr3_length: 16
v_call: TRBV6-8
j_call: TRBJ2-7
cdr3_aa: ASSYAGSLAGGIYEQY

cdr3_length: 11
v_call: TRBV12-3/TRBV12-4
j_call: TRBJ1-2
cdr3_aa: ASRMGGRGGYT

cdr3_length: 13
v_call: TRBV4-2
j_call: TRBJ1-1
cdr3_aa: ASSQDLGDHTEAF

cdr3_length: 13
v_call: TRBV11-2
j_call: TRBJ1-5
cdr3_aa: ASSFEGIGNQPQH

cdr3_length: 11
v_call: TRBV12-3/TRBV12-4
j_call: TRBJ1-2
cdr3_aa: ASSLLGTESYT

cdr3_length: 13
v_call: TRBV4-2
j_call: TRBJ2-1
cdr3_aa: ASSQERGGRRRQF

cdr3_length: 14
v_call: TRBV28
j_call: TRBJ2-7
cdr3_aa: ASSLTGTGGFYEQY

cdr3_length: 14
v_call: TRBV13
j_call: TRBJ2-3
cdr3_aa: ASSLGGQGRTDTQY

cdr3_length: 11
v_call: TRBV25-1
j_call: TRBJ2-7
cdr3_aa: ASSDGRGREQY

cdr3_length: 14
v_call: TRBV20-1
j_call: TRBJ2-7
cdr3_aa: SARDFELARLYEQY

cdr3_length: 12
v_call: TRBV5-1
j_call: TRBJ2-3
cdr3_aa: ASSFQRSTDTQY

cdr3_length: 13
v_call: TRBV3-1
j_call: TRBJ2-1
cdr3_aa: ASTLLAGRYNEQF

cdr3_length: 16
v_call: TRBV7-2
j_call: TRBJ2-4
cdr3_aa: ASSLSRNRVYGKNIQY

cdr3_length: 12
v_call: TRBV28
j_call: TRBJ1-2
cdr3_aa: ASSFGEGVYGYT

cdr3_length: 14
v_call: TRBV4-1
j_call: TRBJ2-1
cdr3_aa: ASSPQTGGSYNEQF

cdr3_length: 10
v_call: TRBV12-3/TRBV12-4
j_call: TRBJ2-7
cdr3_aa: ASSLGGAEQY

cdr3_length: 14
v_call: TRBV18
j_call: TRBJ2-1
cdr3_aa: ASSQRAQGVGYEQF

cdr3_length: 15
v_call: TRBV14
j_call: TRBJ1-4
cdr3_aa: ASSQVGRFPFNEKLF

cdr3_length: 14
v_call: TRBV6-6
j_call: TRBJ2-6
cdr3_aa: ASSYTSGSGANVLT

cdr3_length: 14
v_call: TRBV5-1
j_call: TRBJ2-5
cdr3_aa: ASNFGPMGPQETQY

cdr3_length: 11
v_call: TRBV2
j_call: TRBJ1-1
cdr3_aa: ASRGRGGTEAF

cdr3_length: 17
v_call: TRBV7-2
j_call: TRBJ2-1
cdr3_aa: ASSSGGRLAGGPYNEQF

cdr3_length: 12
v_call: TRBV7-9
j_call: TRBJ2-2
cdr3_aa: ASSLKRERGELF

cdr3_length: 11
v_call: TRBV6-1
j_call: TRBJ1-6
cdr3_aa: ASSESVDSPLH

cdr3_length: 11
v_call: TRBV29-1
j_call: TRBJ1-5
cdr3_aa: SAALDRNQPQH

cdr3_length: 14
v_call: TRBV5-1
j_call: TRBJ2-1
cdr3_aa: ASSWSGGASYNEQF

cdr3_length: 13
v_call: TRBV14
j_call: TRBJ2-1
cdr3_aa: ASSQERDNYNEQF

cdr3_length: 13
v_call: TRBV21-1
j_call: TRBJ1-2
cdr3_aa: ASSKKKTGGYGYT

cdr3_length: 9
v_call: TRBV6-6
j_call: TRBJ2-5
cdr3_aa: ASSYSETQY

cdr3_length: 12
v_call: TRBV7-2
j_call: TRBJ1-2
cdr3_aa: ASSLDTGRNGYT

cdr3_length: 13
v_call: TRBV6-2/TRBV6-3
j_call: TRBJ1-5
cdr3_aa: ASSPHLYSNQPQH

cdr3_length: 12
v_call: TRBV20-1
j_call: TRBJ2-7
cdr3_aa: SASATAYTYEQY

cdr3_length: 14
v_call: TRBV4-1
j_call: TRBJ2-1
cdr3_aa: ASSLPNRGRYNEQF

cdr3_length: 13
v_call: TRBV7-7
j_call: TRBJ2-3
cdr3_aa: ASSAGVGTTDTQY

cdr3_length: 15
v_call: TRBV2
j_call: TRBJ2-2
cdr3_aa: ASRKPGLAANTGELF

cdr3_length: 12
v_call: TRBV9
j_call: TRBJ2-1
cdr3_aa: ASSVGWQMNEQF

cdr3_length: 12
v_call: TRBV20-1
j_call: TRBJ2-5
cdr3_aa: SASRGSVGNEQY

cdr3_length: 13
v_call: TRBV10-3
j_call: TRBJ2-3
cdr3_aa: AISGSAGGGDTQY

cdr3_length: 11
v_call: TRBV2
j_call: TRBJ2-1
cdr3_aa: ASSEGLGGGQF

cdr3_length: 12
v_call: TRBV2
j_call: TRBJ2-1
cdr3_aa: ASSGLAVSNEQF

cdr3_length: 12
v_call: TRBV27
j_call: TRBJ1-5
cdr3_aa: ASRTGQGYQPQH

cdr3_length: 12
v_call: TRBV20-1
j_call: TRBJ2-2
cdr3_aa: SAMTGGNTGELF

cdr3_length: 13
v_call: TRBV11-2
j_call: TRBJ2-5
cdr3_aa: ASSLGAGVSETQY

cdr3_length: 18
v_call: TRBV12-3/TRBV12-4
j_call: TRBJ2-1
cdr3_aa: ASTMMGLAGGSSSYNEQF

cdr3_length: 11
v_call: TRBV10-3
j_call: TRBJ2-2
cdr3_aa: AISESIAGELF

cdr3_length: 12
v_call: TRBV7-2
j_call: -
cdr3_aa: ASSRRAGPYEQY

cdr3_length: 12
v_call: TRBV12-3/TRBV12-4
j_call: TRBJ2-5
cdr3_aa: ASSVAGATETQY

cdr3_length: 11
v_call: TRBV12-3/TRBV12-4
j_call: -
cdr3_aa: ASRSGVHNEQY

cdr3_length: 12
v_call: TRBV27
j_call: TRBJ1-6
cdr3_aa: ASSSAGVKSPLH

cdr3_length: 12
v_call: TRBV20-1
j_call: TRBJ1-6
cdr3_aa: SARGGSHNSPLH

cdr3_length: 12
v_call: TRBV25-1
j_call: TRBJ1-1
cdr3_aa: ASSETGGEAEAF

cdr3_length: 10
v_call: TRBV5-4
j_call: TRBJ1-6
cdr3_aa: ASSFRESPLH

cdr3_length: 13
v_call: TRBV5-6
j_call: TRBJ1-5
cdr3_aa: ASSSSARLNQPQH

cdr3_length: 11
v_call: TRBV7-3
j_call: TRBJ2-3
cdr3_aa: ASSLRRDDTQY